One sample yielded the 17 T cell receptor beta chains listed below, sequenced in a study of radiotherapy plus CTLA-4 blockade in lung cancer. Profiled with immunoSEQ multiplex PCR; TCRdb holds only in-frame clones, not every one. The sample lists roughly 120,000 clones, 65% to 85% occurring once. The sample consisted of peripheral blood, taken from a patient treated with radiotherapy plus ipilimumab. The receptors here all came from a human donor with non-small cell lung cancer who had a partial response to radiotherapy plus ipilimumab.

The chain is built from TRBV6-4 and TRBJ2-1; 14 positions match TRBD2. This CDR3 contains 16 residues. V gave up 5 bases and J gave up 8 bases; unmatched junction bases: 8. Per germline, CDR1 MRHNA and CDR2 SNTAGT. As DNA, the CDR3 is TGTGCCAGCAGTCTTCGAGGGACTAGCGGGAGCTATGAGCAGTTCTTC. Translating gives CASSLRGTSGSYEQFF.

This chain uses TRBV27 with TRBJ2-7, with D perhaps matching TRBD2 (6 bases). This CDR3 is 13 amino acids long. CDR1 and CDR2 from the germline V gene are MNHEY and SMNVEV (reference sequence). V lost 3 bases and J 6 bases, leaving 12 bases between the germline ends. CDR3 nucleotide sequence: TGTGCCAGCAGTTTTTGGATGGGGGGCGAGCAGTACTTC. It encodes CASSFWMGGEQYF.

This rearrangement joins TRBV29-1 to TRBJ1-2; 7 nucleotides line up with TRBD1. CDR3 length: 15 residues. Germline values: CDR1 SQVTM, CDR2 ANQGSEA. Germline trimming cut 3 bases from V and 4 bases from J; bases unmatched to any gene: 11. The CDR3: CSVEEEGAWGYGYTF. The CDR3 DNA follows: TGCAGCGTTGAGGAGGAGGGGGCGTGGGGCTATGGCTACACCTTC.

As DNA, the CDR3 is TGTGCCAGCAGTGGGGCGGGGGGGTCGGGCTTTGGGGGCTACACCTTC. This gives the protein CASSGAGGSGFGGYTF. This chain connects TRBV28 to TRBJ1-2; TRBD1 is a possible D gene (5 bases). The CDR3 spans 16 residues. V was shortened by 5 bases and J by 8 bases, with 24 bases between the two germline ends. Germline values: CDR1 MDHEN, CDR2 SYDVKM.

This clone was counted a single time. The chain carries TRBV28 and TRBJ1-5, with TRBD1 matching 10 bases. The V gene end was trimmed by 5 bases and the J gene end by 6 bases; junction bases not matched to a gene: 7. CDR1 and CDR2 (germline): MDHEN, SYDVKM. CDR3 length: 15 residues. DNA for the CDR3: TGTGCCAGCAGTCGAGAACGACAGGGGGCTCAGCCCCAGCATTTT. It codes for CASSRERQGAQPQHF. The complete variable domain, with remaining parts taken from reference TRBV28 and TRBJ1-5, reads DVKVTQSSRYLVKRTGEKVFLECVQDMDHENMFWYRQDPGLGLRLIYFSYDVKMKEKGDIPEGYSVSREKKERFSLILESASTNQTSMYLCASSRERQGAQPQHFGDGTRLSIL.

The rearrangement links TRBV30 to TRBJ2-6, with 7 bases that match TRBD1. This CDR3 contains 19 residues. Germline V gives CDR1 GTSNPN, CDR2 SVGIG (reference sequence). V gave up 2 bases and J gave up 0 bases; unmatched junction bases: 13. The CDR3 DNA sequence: TGTGCCTGGAGTCGTGGGAAAGGGGGCGGAAGCTCTGGGGCCAACGTCCTGACTTTC. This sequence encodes CAWSRGKGGGSSGANVLTF.

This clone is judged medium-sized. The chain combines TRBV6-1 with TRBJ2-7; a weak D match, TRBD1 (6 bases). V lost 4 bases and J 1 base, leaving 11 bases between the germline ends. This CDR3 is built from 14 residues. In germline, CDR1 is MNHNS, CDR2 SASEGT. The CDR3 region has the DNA TGTGCCAGCAGTGGCAGGGGTTCGTCCTACGAGCAGTACTTC. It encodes CASSGRGSSYEQYF.

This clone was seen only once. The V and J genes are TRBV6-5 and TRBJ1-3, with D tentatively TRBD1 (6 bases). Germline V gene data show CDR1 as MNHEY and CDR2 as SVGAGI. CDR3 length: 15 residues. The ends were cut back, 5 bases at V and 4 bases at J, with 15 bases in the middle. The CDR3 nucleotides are TGTGCCAGCAGTAAGGACAGAAGGACCGGAAACACCATATATTTT. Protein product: CASSKDRRTGNTIYF.

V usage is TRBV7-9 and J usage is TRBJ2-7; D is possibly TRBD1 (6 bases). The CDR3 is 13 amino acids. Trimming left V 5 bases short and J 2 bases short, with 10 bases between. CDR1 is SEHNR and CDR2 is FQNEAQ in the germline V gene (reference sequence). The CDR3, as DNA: TGTGCCAGCAGCCTCCGGGACACCTACGAGCAGTACTTC. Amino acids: CASSLRDTYEQYF.

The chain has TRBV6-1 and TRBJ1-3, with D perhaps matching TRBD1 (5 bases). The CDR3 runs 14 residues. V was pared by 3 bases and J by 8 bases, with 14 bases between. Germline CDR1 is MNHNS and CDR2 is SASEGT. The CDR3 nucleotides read TGTGCCAGCAGTGAGGCGATGGCGGGGGACACCATATATTTT. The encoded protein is CASSEAMAGDTIYF.

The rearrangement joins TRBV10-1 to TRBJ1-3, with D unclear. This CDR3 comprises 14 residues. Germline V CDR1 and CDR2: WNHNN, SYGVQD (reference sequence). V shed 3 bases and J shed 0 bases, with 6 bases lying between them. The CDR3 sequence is CASSEWSSGNTIYF. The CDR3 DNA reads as TGCGCCAGCAGTGAATGGAGCTCTGGAAACACCATATATTTT.

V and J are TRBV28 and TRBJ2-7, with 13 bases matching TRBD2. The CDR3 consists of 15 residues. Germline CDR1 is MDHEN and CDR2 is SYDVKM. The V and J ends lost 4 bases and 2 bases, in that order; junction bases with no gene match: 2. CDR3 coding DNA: TGTGCCAGCAGTTCCGGGACTAGCGGGGCCTACGAGCAGTACGTC. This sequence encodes CASSSGTSGAYEQYV.

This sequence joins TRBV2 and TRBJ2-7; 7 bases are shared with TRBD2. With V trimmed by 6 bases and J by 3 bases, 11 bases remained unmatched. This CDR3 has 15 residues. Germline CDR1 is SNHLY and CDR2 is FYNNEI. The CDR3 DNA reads TGTGCCAGCAGGGCCGATACCGGCGGGGGCTACGAGCAGTACTTC. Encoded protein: CASRADTGGGYEQYF.

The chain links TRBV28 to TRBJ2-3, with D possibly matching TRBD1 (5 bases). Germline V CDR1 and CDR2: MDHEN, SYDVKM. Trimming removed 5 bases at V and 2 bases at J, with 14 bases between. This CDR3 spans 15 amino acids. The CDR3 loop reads CASSPHRKSTDTQYF. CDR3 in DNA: TGTGCCAGCAGTCCCCACAGGAAATCCACAGATACGCAGTATTTT.

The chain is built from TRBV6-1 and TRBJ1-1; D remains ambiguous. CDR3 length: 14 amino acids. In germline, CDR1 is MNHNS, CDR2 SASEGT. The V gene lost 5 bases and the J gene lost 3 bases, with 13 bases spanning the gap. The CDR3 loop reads CASSQTQEDTEAFF. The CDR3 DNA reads TGTGCCAGCAGTCAAACTCAAGAGGACACTGAAGCTTTCTTT.

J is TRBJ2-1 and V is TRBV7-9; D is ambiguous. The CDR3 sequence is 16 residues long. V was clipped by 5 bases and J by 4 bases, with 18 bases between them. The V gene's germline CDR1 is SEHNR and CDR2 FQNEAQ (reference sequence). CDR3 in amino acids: CASSPPLSTGYNEQFF. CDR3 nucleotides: TGTGCCAGCAGCCCGCCCCTCTCGACTGGTTACAATGAGCAGTTCTTC.

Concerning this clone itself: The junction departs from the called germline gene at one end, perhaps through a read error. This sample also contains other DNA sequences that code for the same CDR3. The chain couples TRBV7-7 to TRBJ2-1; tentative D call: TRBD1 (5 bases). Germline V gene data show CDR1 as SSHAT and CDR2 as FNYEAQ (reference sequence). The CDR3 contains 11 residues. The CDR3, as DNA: TGTGCTAGCAGCCAGGGCGATGAGCAGTTCTTC. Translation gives CASSQGDEQFF.